This T cell receptor beta chain derives from a study of PD-L1 blockade in urothelial cancer. Study-wide context: Prior chemotherapy ranged from 0 to 3 regimens per patient. The authors examined blood 3 weeks (second dose) and 6 weeks after treatment start. General study findings and limits: Patients with below-median pretreatment blood clonality survived longer.

The CDR3 spans 12 residues. Germline trimming cut 4 bases from V and 4 bases from J; bases unmatched to any gene: 2. Germline CDR1 is SGHNT and CDR2 is YYREEE (reference sequence). In each PCR, synthetic TCR analog templates were spiked in. Sequenced by immunoSEQ multiplex PCR; TCRdb stores in-frame clones only, minus some. The sample has about 130,000 clones, around 84% seen once. With regard to this clone: The antigen is undetermined.

Indicated time point: pretreatment peripheral blood. The chain has TRBV5-4 and TRBJ2-7; 7 bases fit TRBD1. The source material was PBMCs, sampled around atezolizumab (anti-PD-L1) treatment. The receptor's source is a man aged 45-65 years with urothelial cancer. The CDR3 protein is CASSQGQYEQYF. DNA for the CDR3: TGTGCCAGCAGCCAGGGACAGTACGAGCAGTACTTC.